The 18 T cell receptor beta chains below all came from one sample that was sequenced in a study of CD8 T cells in Susac syndrome. Reverse transcription of about 0.5 to 1 ug RNA was performed with random hexamers. TCRdb fed the immunoSEQ multiplex PCR reads into MiXCR, producing one record per CDR3 protein. There are tens of thousands of distinct CDR3 sequences in the sample; approximately 96% occur only once, and 0.62% lies in the top ten. Sequencing was carried out using CD8+ T cells from PBMCs. The source of these receptors is a human donor with Susac syndrome.

The J gene is TRBJ2-7, the V gene TRBV29-1; 9 bases match TRBD1. Trimming removed 5 bases from V and 5 bases from J; junction bases left unmatched: 10. CDR1 and CDR2 from the germline V gene are SQVTM and ANQGSEA. The CDR3 runs 14 residues. CDR3 nucleotide sequence: TGCAGCGTTTTCGCCGGGACAGGGTGGGACGAGCAGTACTTC. Translating it yields CSVFAGTGWDEQYF.

For the CDR3, the DNA is TGCAGTGCTAGAGGGACAGGGGGTGACGAGCAGTACTTC. Its translation: CSARGTGGDEQYF. The chain is built from TRBV20-1 and TRBJ2-7; 10 bases fit TRBD1. V lost 1 base to trimming and J lost 5 bases; unmatched junction nucleotides: 2. Germline CDR1 reads DFQATT; CDR2 reads SNEGSKA (reference sequence). The CDR3 is 13 amino acids.

This chain uses TRBV6-2 or TRBV6-3 with TRBJ2-6, with a possible D match to TRBD1 (6 bases). The CDR3 is 17 residues long. The ends were cut back, 4 bases at V and 3 bases at J, with 16 bases in the middle. The germline CDR1 and CDR2 sequences are MNHEY and SVGEGT. The CDR3 DNA sequence: TGTGCCAGCAGTTCGGGACAAATCTCTTTTGGGGCCAACGTCCTGACTTTC. Translation: CASSSGQISFGANVLTF.

The rearrangement uses TRBV20-1 and TRBJ2-5; TRBD2 matches 14 bases. CDR3 length: 14 amino acids. The germline CDR1 and CDR2 sequences are DFQATT and SNEGSKA (reference sequence). Trimming took 6 bases from V and 4 from J; bases not matched to a gene: 4. The CDR3 is CSARTSGGSETQYF. The DNA of the CDR3 is TGCAGTGCCCGGACTAGCGGGGGGTCAGAGACCCAGTACTTC.

The V and J genes are TRBV20-1 and TRBJ1-2; weak D call: TRBD1 (5 bases). This CDR3 is 14 amino acids long. The ends were cut back, 7 bases at V and 0 bases at J, with 15 bases in the middle. In germline, CDR1 is DFQATT, CDR2 SNEGSKA (reference sequence). CDR3 DNA sequence: TGCAGTGGGAAAGGGACTAACTCTAACTATGGCTACACCTTC. Its translation is CSGKGTNSNYGYTF.

The V and J genes are TRBV20-1 and TRBJ1-5; 8 positions agree with TRBD1. V shed 0 bases and J 7 bases; nucleotides not matched to a gene: 5. Germline CDR1 reads DFQATT; CDR2 reads SNEGSKA (reference sequence). This CDR3 comprises 14 residues. Here the CDR3 reads CSARDRTGKQPQHF. DNA of the CDR3: TGCAGTGCTAGAGATCGGACAGGGAAGCAGCCCCAGCATTTT.

J is TRBJ2-6 and V is TRBV11-2; TRBD1 agrees at 8 bases. V shed 3 bases and J 12 bases; nucleotides not matched to a gene: 7. The CDR3 length is 14 residues. The germline V gene encodes CDR1 SGHAT and CDR2 FQNNGV. In DNA, the CDR3 is TGTGCCAGCAGCTTCGGGACAGGCGTATCCGTCCTGACTTTC. Protein sequence: CASSFGTGVSVLTF.

The CDR3 loop reads CASTKGLAHNNEQFF. CDR3 nucleotide sequence: TGTGCCAGCACCAAAGGGCTAGCGCACAACAATGAGCAGTTCTTC. The rearrangement joins TRBV6-5 to TRBJ2-1; maybe TRBD2 (6 bases). The CDR3 has 15 residues. With 7 bases removed from V and 5 bases from J, the gap between germline ends came to 18 bases. Germline assignment: CDR1 MNHEY and CDR2 SVGAGI.

V and J are TRBV27 and TRBJ1-5; the D gene is possibly TRBD1 (5 bases). The V end was cut by 3 bases, the J end by 5 bases, with 11 bases between. This CDR3 is built from 14 residues. Looked up from germline, CDR1 is MNHEY and CDR2 is SMNVEV (reference sequence). In DNA, the CDR3 is TGTGCCAGCAGTTTTCAGGGTTTAGATCAGCCCCAGCATTTT. This codes for CASSFQGLDQPQHF.

In its sample, this clonotype was seen once. The J gene is TRBJ2-5, the V gene TRBV28; a weak D match, TRBD2 (6 bases). The germline V gene has CDR1 MDHEN and CDR2 SYDVKM. This CDR3 has 15 amino acids. Trimming removed 0 bases from V and 2 bases from J, with 10 bases in between. CDR3 DNA sequence: TGTGCCAGCAGTTTATGGGCGGGGAGGCAAGAGACCCAGTACTTC. Amino acids: CASSLWAGRQETQYF.

A single count supports this clonotype. This chain links TRBV10-2 with TRBJ2-5; the match to TRBD2 covers 7 bases. The J segment lost 5 bases and the V segment lost 5 bases, leaving 5 bases of the junction unmatched. CDR1 is WSHSY, CDR2 SAAADI, per germline. The CDR3 is 13 residues long. The CDR3 nucleotides are TGCGCCAGCAGTCCCGACGGGGGGGAGACCCAGTACTTC. This gives the protein CASSPDGGETQYF.

The V gene is TRBV11-2, the J gene TRBJ1-1; no definite D call. V was pared by 5 bases and J by 0 bases, with 13 bases between. This CDR3 contains 15 residues. Looked up from germline, CDR1 is SGHAT and CDR2 is FQNNGV. CDR3 in amino acids: CASSSNSYMNTEAFF. The CDR3 DNA reads as TGTGCCAGCAGCAGTAACAGCTATATGAACACTGAAGCTTTCTTT.

The chain uses TRBV20-1 and TRBJ2-3; 9 nucleotides align to TRBD1. This CDR3 contains 16 residues. Germline values: CDR1 DFQATT, CDR2 SNEGSKA (reference sequence). The V and J ends lost 3 bases and 6 bases, in that order; junction bases with no gene match: 13. CDR3 sequence: CSASELSTGGRDTQYF. CDR3 sequence (DNA): TGCAGTGCTAGCGAACTATCGACAGGGGGTAGGGATACGCAGTATTTT.

V gene TRBV20-1 combines with J gene TRBJ2-5, with 8 bases fitting TRBD2. The junction had 15 bases not matched to a gene; V was cut back by 5 bases and J by 4 bases. This CDR3 has 16 amino acids. CDR1 and CDR2 (germline): DFQATT, SNEGSKA (reference sequence). The DNA of the CDR3 is TGCAGTGCTCCCCATCGGCCAGCGGGGGTATCAGAGACCCAGTACTTC. Translated, it gives CSAPHRPAGVSETQYF.

The genes are TRBV25-1 and TRBJ2-2; no definite D call. CDR1 is MGHDK and CDR2 is SYGVNS in the germline V gene. The CDR3 totals 13 residues. With 1 base removed from V and 7 bases from J, the gap between germline ends came to 7 bases. The CDR3 DNA reads as TGTGCCAGCAGTGAATCCCATGACGGGGAGCTGTTTTTT. It is translated as CASSESHDGELFF.

V gene TRBV28 combines with J gene TRBJ2-7, with D perhaps matching TRBD2 (6 bases). The CDR3 is 15 amino acids. The V end lost 3 bases, the J end lost 0 bases, and 12 bases lay between the germline ends. CDR1 and CDR2 from the germline V gene are MDHEN and SYDVKM. The CDR3 DNA is TGTGCCAGCAGTTTGACACGGGGGAGCTCCTACGAGCAGTACTTC. Encoded protein: CASSLTRGSSYEQYF.

The V and J genes are TRBV30 and TRBJ2-1; 8 bases are a match to TRBD2. The CDR3 has 15 amino acids. Trimming at V came to 0 bases and at J to 5 bases, leaving 6 bases not matched to a gene. Germline values: CDR1 GTSNPN, CDR2 SVGIG (reference sequence). The CDR3 is CAWSVGGGRDNEQFF. The CDR3, as DNA: TGTGCCTGGAGTGTAGGCGGGGGGAGGGACAATGAGCAGTTCTTC.

The rearrangement uses TRBV5-4 and TRBJ2-2; D ambiguous. Trimming pared 4 bases from V and 3 bases from J, leaving 7 bases between. The CDR3 runs 13 residues. The germline gives CDR1 SGHNT, CDR2 YYREEE (reference sequence). The CDR3 loop is CASSSRDTGELFF. CDR3 nucleotide sequence: TGTGCCAGCAGCAGCCGGGACACCGGGGAGCTGTTTTTT.